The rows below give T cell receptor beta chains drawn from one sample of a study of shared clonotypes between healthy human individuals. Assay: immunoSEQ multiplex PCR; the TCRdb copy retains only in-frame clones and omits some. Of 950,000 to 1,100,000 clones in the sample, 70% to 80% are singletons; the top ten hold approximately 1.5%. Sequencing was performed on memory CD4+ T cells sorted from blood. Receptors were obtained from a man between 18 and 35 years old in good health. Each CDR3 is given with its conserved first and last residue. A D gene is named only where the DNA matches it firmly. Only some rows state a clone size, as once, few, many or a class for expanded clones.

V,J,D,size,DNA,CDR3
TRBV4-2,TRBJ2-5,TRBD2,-,TGTGCCAGCAGCCAAGCTGGGACTATCCAAGAGACCCAGTACTTC,CASSQAGTIQETQYF
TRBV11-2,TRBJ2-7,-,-,TGTGCCAGCAGGACTTGGGGCACCTCCTACGAGCAGTACTTC,CASRTWGTSYEQYF
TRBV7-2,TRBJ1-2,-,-,TGTGCCAGCAGCTCCTCGACAGGCTATGGCTACACCTTC,CASSSSTGYGYTF
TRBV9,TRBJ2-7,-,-,TGTGCCAGCAGCGTAGATCCGGGCCCTTTCGAGCAGTACTTC,CASSVDPGPFEQYF
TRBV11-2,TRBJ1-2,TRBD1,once,TGTGCCAGCAGCTTAAGACCCGAGGACAGGGGATATGGCTACACCTTC,CASSLRPEDRGYGYTF
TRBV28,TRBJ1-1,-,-,TGTGCCAGCAGTTTGTTAAGTACTGAAGCTTTCTTT,CASSLLSTEAFF
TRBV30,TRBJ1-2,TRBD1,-,TGTGCCTGGTACCCAAAACGGACAGGGATTTCATATGGCTACACCTTC,CAWYPKRTGISYGYTF
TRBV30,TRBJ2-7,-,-,TGTGCCTCCCGTCAGTCGGCTTCCTACGAGCAGTACTTC,CASRQSASYEQYF
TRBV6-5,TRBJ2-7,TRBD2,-,TGTGCCAGCAGTTCCGGACTAGGCGAGCAGTACTTC,CASSSGLGEQYF
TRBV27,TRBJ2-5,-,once,TGTGCCAGCAGTCCTCGAAGTGCGGGCCAGGGCGTCTGGGAGACCCAGTACTTC,CASSPRSAGQGVWETQYF
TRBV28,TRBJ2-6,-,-,TGTGCCAGCAGTTTAGTCACTACCTACTCTGGGGCCAACGTCCTGACTTTC,CASSLVTTYSGANVLTF
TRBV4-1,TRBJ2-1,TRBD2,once,TGCGCCAGCAGCCAAGACCCGGGGGTAGCGGGGGGTATAATTGAGCAGTTCTTC,CASSQDPGVAGGIIEQFF
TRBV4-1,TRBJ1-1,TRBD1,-,TGCGCCAGCAGCCAAGCCGAAGGGACAGGGATGAACACTGAAGCTTTCTTT,CASSQAEGTGMNTEAFF
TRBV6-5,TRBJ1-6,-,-,TGTGCCAGCAGTTCATCCCGGGGGATAGGTTCACCCCTCCACTTT,CASSSSRGIGSPLHF
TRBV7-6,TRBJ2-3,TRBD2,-,TGTGCCAGCAGTTTCCCGGGAGTGGGAGGGCGCGCAGATACGCAGTATTTT,CASSFPGVGGRADTQYF
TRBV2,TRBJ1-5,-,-,TGTGCCAGCAGTGTAGATCCTGCGGGCCACCAAGGTCAGCCCCAGCATTTT,CASSVDPAGHQGQPQHF
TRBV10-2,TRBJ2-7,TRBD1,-,TGCGCCAGCAGTGAGTCGCCAGGGACAGGGTACGAGCAGTACTTC,CASSESPGTGYEQYF